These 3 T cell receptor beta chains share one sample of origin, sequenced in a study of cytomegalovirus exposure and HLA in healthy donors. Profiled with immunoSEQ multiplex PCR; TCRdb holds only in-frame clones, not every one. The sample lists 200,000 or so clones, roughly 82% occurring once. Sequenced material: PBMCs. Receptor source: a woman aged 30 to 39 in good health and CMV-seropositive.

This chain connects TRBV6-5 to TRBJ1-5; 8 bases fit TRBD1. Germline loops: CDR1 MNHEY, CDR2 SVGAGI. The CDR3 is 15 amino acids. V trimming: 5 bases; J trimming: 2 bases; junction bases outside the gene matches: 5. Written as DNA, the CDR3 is TGTGCCAGCAGTGCGACAGGGGAGGGCAATCAGCCCCAGCATTTT. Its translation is CASSATGEGNQPQHF.

CDR3 DNA: TGTGCCAGCATGGGGGGGTGGGCTCAGCCCCAGCATTTT. It encodes CASMGGWAQPQHF. The rearrangement uses TRBV28 and TRBJ1-5; perhaps TRBD1 as D (5 bases). V lost 7 bases to trimming and J lost 6 bases, with 13 bases between them. CDR3 size: 13 residues. From germline, CDR1 is MDHEN and CDR2 SYDVKM. The full variable domain, in which reference TRBV28 and TRBJ1-5 provide the parts outside the CDR3, is DVKVTQSSRYLVKRTGEKVFLECVQDMDHENMFWYRQDPGLGLRLIYFSYDVKMKEKGDIPEGYSVSREKKERFSLILESASTNQTSMYLCASMGGWAQPQHFGDGTRLSIL.

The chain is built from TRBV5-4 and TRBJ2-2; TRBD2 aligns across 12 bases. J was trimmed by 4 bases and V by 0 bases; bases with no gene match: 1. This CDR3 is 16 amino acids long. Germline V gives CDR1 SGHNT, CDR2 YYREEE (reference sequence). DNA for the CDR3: TGTGCCAGCAGCTTGGGACTAGCGGGAGTCACCGGGGAGCTGTTTTTT. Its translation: CASSLGLAGVTGELFF.